Below are 12 T cell receptor beta chains sequenced from a single sample in a study of control samples from healthy donors and cancer patients. TCRdb keeps only in-frame clones here, not all; method: immunoSEQ multiplex PCR. Of 170,000 or so clones in the sample, approximately 92% were seen once. Sequenced: blood. The receptors stem from a woman in her forties in good health.

This sequence joins TRBV7-3 and TRBJ2-1, with D perhaps being TRBD1 or TRBD2 (6 bases each). V lost 5 bases, J lost 5 bases, and 10 bases lay in between. The CDR3 loop spans 13 amino acids. Germline-derived CDR1 and CDR2 are SGHTA and FQGTGA. CDR3 in amino acids: CASSPGADNEQFF. CDR3 DNA sequence: TGTGCCAGCAGCCCGGGGGCGGACAATGAGCAGTTCTTC.

The CDR3 sequence is CASSERLAEYTDTQYF. As DNA, the CDR3 is TGTGCCAGCAGTGAAAGGCTAGCCGAATACACAGATACGCAGTATTTT. The gene calls are TRBV2 and TRBJ2-3; a possible D gene is TRBD2 (5 bases). CDR1 is SNHLY, CDR2 FYNNEI, per germline. The V end lost 2 bases, the J end lost 2 bases, and 14 bases lay between the germline ends. CDR3 size: 16 residues. The whole variable domain, filled in from reference TRBV2 and TRBJ2-3, reads EPEVTQTPSHQVTQMGQEVILRCVPISNHLYFYWYRQILGQKVEFLVSFYNNEISEKSEIFDDQFSVERPDGSNFTLKIRSTKLEDSAMYFCASSERLAEYTDTQYFGPGTRLTVL.

This chain links TRBV7-2 with TRBJ1-3; D gene ambiguous. The V and J ends lost 0 bases and 0 bases respectively, with 15 bases between them. The CDR3 consists of 18 residues. The germline gives CDR1 SGHTA, CDR2 FQGNSA. This CDR3 is CASSLAVLPSTSGNTIYF. CDR3 bases: TGTGCCAGCAGCTTAGCCGTGTTGCCGAGCACCTCTGGAAACACCATATATTTT.

The CDR3 DNA reads as TGTGCCAGCAAGTTCGGGGGACCCTATAATTCACCCCTCCACTTT. Amino acids: CASKFGGPYNSPLHF. V gene TRBV2 combines with J gene TRBJ1-6; perhaps TRBD1 as D (5 bases). With 7 bases removed from V and 2 bases from J, the gap between germline ends came to 12 bases. The CDR3 contains 15 residues. CDR1 is SNHLY and CDR2 is FYNNEI in the germline V gene.

V gene TRBV12-3 or TRBV12-4 combines with J gene TRBJ1-1, with a weak D call TRBD1 (6 bases). V was pared by 8 bases and J by 1 base, with 8 bases between. This CDR3 is 12 amino acids long. The CDR3 here is CASGGGNTEAFF. CDR3 DNA sequence: TGTGCCAGCGGAGGGGGGAACACTGAAGCTTTCTTT.

J is TRBJ1-1 and V is TRBV5-1; 8 bases agree with TRBD1. The CDR3 runs 13 residues. Per germline, CDR1 SGHRS and CDR2 YFSETQ. The trim removed 3 bases at V and 4 bases at J, leaving 2 bases unmatched. The CDR3 reads CASSSTGVTEAFF. DNA of the CDR3: TGCGCCAGCAGCTCGACAGGGGTCACTGAAGCTTTCTTT. Full variable domain (rest looked up from reference TRBV5-1 and TRBJ1-1): KAGVTQTPRYLIKTRGQQVTLSCSPISGHRSVSWYQQTPGQGLQFLFEYFSETQRNKGNFPGRFSGRQFSNSRSEMNVSTLELGDSALYLCASSSTGVTEAFFGQGTRLTVV.

In DNA form, the CDR3 reads TGTGCCAGCAGCTTGTCGTTATCCGGGAGAGGGGATGAGCAGTTCTTC. Its protein product is CASSLSLSGRGDEQFF. The V call is TRBV7-9, the J call TRBJ2-1; D perhaps matches TRBD2 (6 bases). Germline CDR1 reads SEHNR; CDR2 reads FQNEAQ (reference sequence). V lost 3 bases and J 8 bases, leaving 20 bases between the germline ends. The CDR3 spans 16 residues.

The chain links TRBV6-5 to TRBJ2-7, with D unresolved. Trimming removed 6 bases at V and 0 bases at J, with 9 bases between. Germline V gives CDR1 MNHEY, CDR2 SVGAGI. The CDR3 sequence is 13 residues long. CDR3 DNA: TGTGCCAGCAGAACGGAAAACTCCTACGAGCAGTACTTC. Protein: CASRTENSYEQYF.

The V and J genes are TRBV10-2 and TRBJ1-2; 7 bases are shared with TRBD1. This CDR3 spans 13 amino acids. V lost 8 bases, J lost 4 bases, and 7 bases stayed unmatched. Germline V CDR1 and CDR2: WSHSY, SAAADI. CDR3 sequence (DNA): TGCGCCAGCGGGGGGGACAGCCGCTATGGCTACACCTTC. Its translation: CASGGDSRYGYTF.

V and J are TRBV15 and TRBJ2-3; the D is unclear. Germline lookup yields CDR1 LNHNV and CDR2 YYDKDF (reference sequence). The CDR3 runs 13 residues. Trimming cost V 0 bases and J 6 bases, with 7 bases left between them. For the CDR3, the DNA is TGTGCCACCAGCAGAGATCGTTTGGATACGCAGTATTTT. Protein: CATSRDRLDTQYF.

This sequence joins TRBV4-1 and TRBJ2-6; 9 bases match TRBD2. With V trimmed by 5 bases and J by 2 bases, 16 bases remained unmatched. Germline CDR1 MGHRA, CDR2 YSYEKL. The CDR3 runs 20 residues. The CDR3 DNA reads TGCGCCAGCAGCTTACGCGGCGGGGGGGCTTGGGAACCTGGGGCCAACGTCCTGACTTTC. As protein: CASSLRGGGAWEPGANVLTF.

V usage is TRBV7-2 and J usage is TRBJ1-4, with 7 bases that match TRBD1. The CDR3 spans 14 residues. CDR1 SGHTA and CDR2 FQGNSA come from the germline V gene. V lost 6 bases and J lost 3; bases outside the gene matches: 4. CDR3 in DNA: TGTGCCAGCAGTCGGACAGGAGCTAATGAAAAACTGTTTTTT. Translated, it gives CASSRTGANEKLFF.